One and the same sample provided the 25 T cell receptor beta chains below, sequenced in a study of shared clonotypes between healthy human individuals. Assay used: immunoSEQ multiplex PCR; TCRdb lists only in-frame clones, some missing. Of approximately 1,500,000 clones listed, more than 95% are singletons. Input material: naive CD4+ T cells sorted from blood. Subset: CD45RA+ positively selected. The receptors stem from a man aged 30 to 45 in good health.

In DNA form, the CDR3 reads TGTGCCAGCAGCCCCCATAGGAGCACAGATACGCAGTATTTT. It codes for CASSPHRSTDTQYF. The chain uses TRBV11-3 and TRBJ2-3; D remains unclear. The CDR3 is 14 residues long. The V gene's germline CDR1 is SGHNT and CDR2 YENEEA. V lost 5 bases and J 0 bases, leaving 9 bases between the germline ends.

J is TRBJ2-6 and V is TRBV9, with D perhaps TRBD2 (6 bases). The V gene's germline CDR1 is SGDLS and CDR2 YYNGEE. The CDR3 loop spans 16 amino acids. V lost 5 bases to trimming and J lost 3 bases, with 15 bases between them. The CDR3 loop reads CASRAGDSLGANVLTF. The CDR3 DNA is TGTGCCAGCAGGGCCGGGGACTCCCTTGGGGCCAACGTCCTGACTTTC.

The chain joins TRBV18 to TRBJ2-2; D gene uncertain. In germline, CDR1 is KGHSH, CDR2 LQKENI. Trimming removed 0 bases from V and 7 bases from J, with 9 bases in between. The CDR3 covers 14 residues. CDR3 region: CASSPPMGNGELFF. The CDR3 coding sequence is TGTGCCAGCTCACCACCGATGGGGAACGGGGAGCTGTTTTTT.

The V and J genes are TRBV7-2 and TRBJ2-2; 9 positions match TRBD2. CDR3 size: 19 residues. V lost 0 bases and J lost 3; bases outside the gene matches: 11. Germline V gene lookup returns CDR1 SGHTA and CDR2 FQGNSA. CDR3: CASSLAVAGVWEDTGELFF. In DNA form, the CDR3 reads TGTGCCAGCAGCTTAGCGGTAGCGGGAGTATGGGAGGACACCGGGGAGCTGTTTTTT.

The V gene is TRBV28, the J gene TRBJ1-4; TRBD1 is a possible D gene (6 bases). CDR1 MDHEN and CDR2 SYDVKM come from the germline V gene. Trimming cost V 5 bases and J 10 bases, with 20 bases left between them. This CDR3 spans 15 amino acids. The CDR3 sequence is CASSPPGGPPGKLFF. The CDR3 DNA reads TGTGCCAGCAGTCCGCCGGGGGGCCCTCCAGGAAAACTGTTTTTT. Full variable domain (remainder filled in from reference TRBV28 and TRBJ1-4): DVKVTQSSRYLVKRTGEKVFLECVQDMDHENMFWYRQDPGLGLRLIYFSYDVKMKEKGDIPEGYSVSREKKERFSLILESASTNQTSMYLCASSPPGGPPGKLFFGSGTQLSVL.

The chain carries TRBV5-8 and TRBJ2-4; 8 bases map to TRBD1. This CDR3 comprises 15 residues. The V gene end was trimmed by 4 bases and the J gene end by 2 bases; junction bases not matched to a gene: 5. Germline V gene sequence: CDR1 SGHTS, CDR2 YDEGEE. The CDR3 loop is CASSPTGGSKNIQYF. In DNA, the CDR3 is TGTGCCAGCAGCCCAACAGGGGGTTCCAAAAACATTCAGTACTTC.

The genes are TRBV27 and TRBJ2-3; D is uncertain. Germline CDR1 reads MNHEY; CDR2 reads SMNVEV (reference sequence). Trimming left V 3 bases short and J 2 bases short, with 18 bases between. The CDR3 is 17 amino acids. Here the CDR3 reads CASSFDRRVAYTDTQYF. The CDR3 nucleotides are TGTGCCAGCAGTTTTGATCGCCGGGTGGCTTACACAGATACGCAGTATTTT.

The chain is built from TRBV30 and TRBJ2-7; D not certain. With 0 bases removed from V and 0 bases from J, the gap between germline ends came to 6 bases. Germline assignment: CDR1 GTSNPN and CDR2 SVGIG (reference sequence). The CDR3 length is 13 residues. CDR3 protein: CAWSVSYSYEQYF. CDR3 coding DNA: TGTGCCTGGAGTGTCTCCTACTCCTACGAGCAGTACTTC.

This chain links TRBV28 with TRBJ2-7; 7 nucleotides match TRBD1. This CDR3 has 14 amino acids. V trimming: 1 base; J trimming: 2 bases; junction bases outside the gene matches: 2. CDR1 is MDHEN and CDR2 is SYDVKM in the germline V gene. The CDR3 region is CASSLYRGAYEQYF. CDR3 sequence (DNA): TGTGCCAGCAGTTTATACAGGGGAGCCTACGAGCAGTACTTC.

The rearrangement joins TRBV9 to TRBJ2-3; the D is unclear. The germline CDR1 and CDR2 sequences are SGDLS and YYNGEE. CDR3 length equals 14 residues. Between the trimmed V and J ends, which lost 4 bases and 6 bases, there was a span of 15 bases. DNA for the CDR3: TGTGCCAGCAGCCCACTATGGATTAGGGATACGCAGTATTTT. This encodes CASSPLWIRDTQYF.

The chain uses TRBV27 and TRBJ1-1; 8 positions agree with TRBD1. Trimming cost V 5 bases and J 1 base; bases outside gene matches: 6. The CDR3 contains 15 residues. Germline-derived CDR1 and CDR2 are MNHEY and SMNVEV (reference sequence). The DNA for the CDR3 is TGTGCCAGCAGTAGCGGACAGGGAGAGAACACTGAAGCTTTCTTT. It is translated as CASSSGQGENTEAFF.

V is TRBV5-1 and J is TRBJ2-3; 13 bases are shared with TRBD2. This CDR3 comprises 15 residues. The germline V gene has CDR1 SGHRS and CDR2 YFSETQ. The trim removed 4 bases at V and 10 bases at J, leaving 9 bases unmatched. CDR3: CASSPGLAGVVAQYF. The CDR3 DNA sequence: TGCGCCAGCAGCCCCGGACTAGCGGGAGTAGTCGCGCAGTATTTT.

The rearrangement joins TRBV7-8 to TRBJ2-1; D gene uncertain. Germline values: CDR1 SGHVS, CDR2 FQNEAQ. The CDR3 covers 16 residues. Trimming stripped 4 bases from V and 3 bases from J, with 16 bases between. The CDR3 protein is CASSYEARIFYNEQFF. The CDR3 DNA reads TGTGCCAGCAGCTATGAAGCGCGAATCTTCTACAATGAGCAGTTCTTC.

Comment on this clone: This same CDR3 is encoded by further DNA sequences in the sample. This rearrangement joins TRBV15 to TRBJ2-7; 11 positions match TRBD2. This CDR3 region has 16 residues. Germline V gene lookup returns CDR1 LNHNV and CDR2 YYDKDF (reference sequence). J was trimmed by 0 bases and V by 1 base; bases with no gene match: 2. CDR3 amino acids: CATSRALAGDSYEQYF. Written as DNA, the CDR3 is TGTGCCACCAGCAGAGCACTAGCGGGAGACTCCTACGAGCAGTACTTC.

This CDR3 is CASGYGTSGSYNEQFF. The CDR3 coding sequence is TGTGCTAGTGGTTACGGGACTAGCGGGTCCTACAATGAGCAGTTCTTC. The chain combines TRBV12-5 with TRBJ2-1; 12 positions agree with TRBD2. Germline values: CDR1 LGHNT, CDR2 FRNRAP. The length of the CDR3 is 16 residues. Trimming at V came to 4 bases and at J to 1 base, leaving 2 bases not matched to a gene.

This chain uses TRBV2 with TRBJ2-2; D is possibly TRBD1 or TRBD2 (5 bases each). The CDR3 length is 13 residues. The V gene's germline CDR1 is SNHLY and CDR2 FYNNEI. The ends were cut back, 7 bases at V and 6 bases at J, with 12 bases in the middle. As DNA, the CDR3 is TGTGCCAGCAAGAGGGGCTCGGCCGGGGAGCTGTTTTTT. It codes for CASKRGSAGELFF.

The chain is built from TRBV13 and TRBJ1-2; D is unclear. Between the trimmed V and J ends, which lost 5 bases and 3 bases, there was a span of 10 bases. Germline values: CDR1 PRHDT, CDR2 FYEKMQ (reference sequence). The CDR3 loop spans 13 amino acids. CDR3 bases: TGTGCCAGCAGCCCGGAAGGCGACTATGGCTACACCTTC. It is translated as CASSPEGDYGYTF.

The gene calls are TRBV7-9 and TRBJ1-1; D unresolved. This CDR3 contains 16 residues. From germline, CDR1 is SEHNR and CDR2 FQNEAQ (reference sequence). V was pared by 2 bases and J by 0 bases, with 13 bases between. CDR3 DNA: TGTGCCAGCAGCTTACCCCCCTCGACGGTGAACACTGAAGCTTTCTTT. Translation gives CASSLPPSTVNTEAFF.

V and J are TRBV5-6 and TRBJ2-7, with a weak D call TRBD1 (6 bases). Germline V gene sequence: CDR1 SGHDT, CDR2 YYEEEE. CDR3 length: 15 residues. The V gene lost 2 bases and the J gene lost 2 bases, with 14 bases spanning the gap. The CDR3 region is CASSLRLTGPYEQYF. The CDR3 DNA reads as TGTGCCAGCAGCTTAAGACTTACAGGGCCCTACGAGCAGTACTTC. Combining the CDR3 with reference TRBV5-6 and TRBJ2-7 gives the whole variable domain DAGVTQSPTHLIKTRGQQVTLRCSPKSGHDTVSWYQQALGQGPQFIFQYYEEEERQRGNFPDRFSGHQFPNYSSELNVNALLLGDSALYLCASSLRLTGPYEQYFGPGTRLTVT.

This rearrangement joins TRBV7-9 to TRBJ1-1; TRBD1 aligns across 8 bases. Germline CDR1 is SEHNR and CDR2 is FQNEAQ (reference sequence). J lost 10 bases, V lost 5 bases, and 3 bases had no gene match. CDR3 length: 11 amino acids. Here the CDR3 DNA reads TGTGCCAGCAGCGCGACAGGGGTAGCTTTCTTT. The encoded protein is CASSATGVAFF.

Turning to this clone: One end of the junction does not line up with germline, which may come from a read error. The chain uses TRBV6-5 and TRBJ2-4; no definite D call. This CDR3 is built from 11 residues. Per germline, CDR1 MNHEY and CDR2 SVGAGI. The CDR3 nucleotides read TGTGCCAGCAGTCGCGGACCCTCCGAAATCTTC. Protein sequence: CASSRGPSEIF.

A few counts support this clone. The rearrangement uses TRBV5-6 and TRBJ1-1, with D possibly TRBD1 on 6 matching bases. Germline V gene data show CDR1 as SGHDT and CDR2 as YYEEEE. The CDR3 spans 16 residues. V lost 2 bases, J lost 0 bases, and 14 bases lay in between. CDR3 sequence reads: CASSFRTVAMNTEAFF. In DNA form, the CDR3 reads TGTGCCAGCAGCTTCCGGACAGTGGCGATGAACACTGAAGCTTTCTTT.

CDR3 coding DNA: TGCGCCAGCGAGGAGGCGAACACCGGGGAGCTGTTTTTT. Its translation: CASEEANTGELFF. The V call is TRBV5-1, the J call TRBJ2-2; D is perhaps TRBD2 (5 bases). Germline loops: CDR1 SGHRS, CDR2 YFSETQ. The V gene lost 7 bases and the J gene lost 0 bases, with 7 bases spanning the gap. The CDR3 runs to 13 residues.

Regarding this clone: Mismatch with germline at one junction end may stem from a read error. The chain is built from TRBV7-7 and TRBJ2-1; maybe TRBD2 (6 bases). This CDR3 is built from 14 residues. Germline assignment: CDR1 SSHAT and CDR2 FNYEAQ (reference sequence). This CDR3 is CASIYGSSYNEQFF. In nucleotides, the CDR3 is TGTGCTAGCATATACGGGAGCTCCTACAATGAGCAGTTCTTC.

The chain recombines TRBV2 with TRBJ2-7; 11 bases align to TRBD1. The germline gives CDR1 SNHLY, CDR2 FYNNEI. The CDR3 has 15 amino acids. Trimming removed 6 bases from V and 9 bases from J; junction bases left unmatched: 13. The CDR3 is CASSRGTGGTSVQYF. CDR3 nucleotides: TGTGCCAGCAGCCGCGGGACAGGGGGAACCTCGGTGCAGTACTTC. The full variable domain, completed using reference TRBV2 and TRBJ2-7, is EPEVTQTPSHQVTQMGQEVILRCVPISNHLYFYWYRQILGQKVEFLVSFYNNEISEKSEIFDDQFSVERPDGSNFTLKIRSTKLEDSAMYFCASSRGTGGTSVQYFGPGTRLTVT.